The clone carrying this T cell receptor beta chain was observed many times. The antigen remains unidentified. Findings and caveats of the study: Tumor Tregs overlapped most with tumor, then blood, naive CD4+ cells.

After constant-region reverse-primer amplification, full-length variable regions underwent semi-nested PCR with Nested Universal Primer A. One entry per CDR3 protein results from TCRdb running MiXCR on the 5' RACE reads. The table lists approximately 8,800 distinct CDR3 sequences, 36% of them singletons. The ends were cut back, 0 bases at V and 3 bases at J, with 15 bases in the middle. This CDR3 comprises 16 residues. Germline V lookup: CDR1 DFQATT, CDR2 SNEGSKA (reference sequence). The sequence came from a female donor with breast cancer. The V call is TRBV20-1, the J call TRBJ2-1, with D perhaps matching TRBD2 (6 bases). The sample was tumor-infiltrating memory CD4+ T cells sorted from the breast tumor. This sample's subset: memory CD4+ T cells, CD4+CD45RO+CD25-. In DNA, the CDR3 is TGCAGTGCTAGAGATGCGGGGAAGGGCTTCTACAATGAGCAGTTCTTC. Translated: CSARDAGKGFYNEQFF.